These 9 T cell receptor beta chains share one sample of origin, sequenced in a study of blood T cell repertoires in COVID-19. Clones were read by immunoSEQ multiplex PCR, and TCRdb kept only the in-frame ones, dropping some. The data hold tens of thousands of clones, with approximately 84% observed a single time. The specimen sequenced was peripheral blood. The receptors stem from an older woman with acute or convalescent COVID-19.

This rearrangement joins TRBV5-4 to TRBJ2-1; 11 nucleotides align to TRBD2. Germline lookup yields CDR1 SGHNT and CDR2 YYREEE (reference sequence). Losses at the gene ends were 5 bases for V and 7 bases for J; bases not matched to a gene: 14. This CDR3 is built from 17 residues. CDR3 loop: CASRLDISGGGQNEQFF. CDR3 bases: TGTGCCAGCAGACTAGATATTAGCGGGGGGGGCCAAAATGAGCAGTTCTTC.

This clone was seen just once. The chain combines TRBV30 with TRBJ1-5; TRBD1 aligns across 12 bases. J was trimmed by 0 bases and V by 1 base; bases with no gene match: 7. The CDR3 consists of 18 residues. Germline CDR1 reads GTSNPN; CDR2 reads SVGIG (reference sequence). The CDR3: CAWSEGTGGLISNQPQHF. The DNA for the CDR3 is TGTGCCTGGAGTGAAGGGACAGGGGGCCTTATTAGCAATCAGCCCCAGCATTTT. Full variable domain (rest looked up from reference TRBV30 and TRBJ1-5): SQTIHQWPATLVQPVGSPLSLECTVEGTSNPNLYWYRQAAGRGLQLLFYSVGIGQISSEVPQNLSASRPQDRQFILSSKKLLLSDSGFYLCAWSEGTGGLISNQPQHFGDGTRLSIL.

The rearrangement joins TRBV3-1 (or the pseudogene TRBV3-2) to TRBJ2-1, with 8 bases matching TRBD1. Germline values: CDR1 LGHDT, CDR2 YNNKEL (reference sequence). The CDR3 has 17 residues. Trimming took 4 bases from V and 4 from J; bases not matched to a gene: 12. In DNA form, the CDR3 reads TGTGCCAGCAGCCGTCGTCCAGGGGGCCCGTTTTACAATGAGCAGTTCTTC. It translates to CASSRRPGGPFYNEQFF.

The chain has TRBV10-3 and TRBJ2-6; D is undetermined. Germline assignment: CDR1 ENHRY and CDR2 SYGVKD. The CDR3 contains 15 residues. Trimming took 2 bases from V and 1 from J, leaving 6 bases between them. Written as DNA, the CDR3 is TGTGCCATCAGTGAGACTGCTTCTGGGGCCAACGTCCTGACTTTC. This translates into CAISETASGANVLTF.

In regard to this clone: This sample also contains other DNA sequences that code for the same CDR3. The chain has TRBV5-1 and TRBJ2-7, with D possibly being TRBD1 (6 bases). CDR1 is SGHRS, CDR2 YFSETQ, per germline. The CDR3 has 14 amino acids. V was pared by 4 bases and J by 0 bases, with 11 bases between. The CDR3 coding sequence is TGCGCCAGCAGCCAGGACAGCCTCTCCTACGAGCAGTACTTC. Residues: CASSQDSLSYEQYF.

The V and J genes are TRBV7-2 and TRBJ1-1; tentatively, D is TRBD1 (5 bases). The ends were cut back, 2 bases at V and 5 bases at J, with 9 bases in the middle. In germline, CDR1 is SGHTA, CDR2 FQGNSA. This CDR3 contains 13 residues. The CDR3 reads CASSLTPGTEAFF. CDR3 nucleotide sequence: TGTGCCAGCAGCTTAACCCCAGGGACTGAAGCTTTCTTT.

V is TRBV30 and J is TRBJ1-6; D is possibly TRBD1 (5 bases). V shed 0 bases and J shed 10 bases, with 16 bases lying between them. The germline CDR1 and CDR2 sequences are GTSNPN and SVGIG (reference sequence). The CDR3 is made up of 15 amino acids. CDR3 DNA sequence: TGTGCCTGGAGTGTTTCCCCGGGGGGTAACTCACCCCTCCACTTT. The encoded protein is CAWSVSPGGNSPLHF.

The rearrangement uses TRBV25-1 and TRBJ2-5, with 7 bases that match TRBD1. CDR1 is MGHDK and CDR2 is SYGVNS in the germline V gene. V lost 6 bases and J lost 3; bases outside the gene matches: 4. The CDR3 contains 13 residues. DNA for the CDR3: TGTGCCAGCAGCCCCGGGACAGAAGAGACCCAGTACTTC. It is translated as CASSPGTEETQYF.

V usage is TRBV19 and J usage is TRBJ2-1, with 8 bases fitting TRBD1. The junction had 19 bases not matched to a gene; V was cut back by 3 bases and J by 3 bases. This CDR3 is built from 20 residues. The germline gives CDR1 LNHDA, CDR2 SQIVND (reference sequence). CDR3 region: CASSIRGRGPGGLDYNEQFF. Here the CDR3 DNA reads TGTGCCAGTAGTATTAGGGGCAGGGGGCCCGGGGGCTTAGACTACAATGAGCAGTTCTTC.